Listed here are 19 T cell receptor beta chains from one sample, sequenced in a study of T cell repertoires in cytomegalovirus infection. Their recognized antigens are unknown. TCRdb fed the reads into MiXCR, producing one record per CDR3 protein. The sample carries 700,000 to 900,000 distinct CDR3 sequences, under 35% recorded once. Source: cultured CD8+ T cells from PBMCs, taken from culture after CMV antigen stimulation. The source is a human donor in good health (CMV status not recorded). Some clones in this sample may be carry-over from other donors' samples.

As concerns this clonotype: A read error may be the cause here, since a much bigger clone is one base away. The V and J genes are TRBV10-3 and TRBJ2-1; D is undetermined. V was clipped by 0 bases and J by 6 bases, with 3 bases between them. The CDR3 sequence is 12 residues long. Germline V CDR1 and CDR2: ENHRY, SYGVKD. CDR3 sequence reads: CAISESTNEQFF. Written as DNA, the CDR3 is TGTGCCATCAGTGAGTCGACCAATGAGCAGTTCTTC.

This clonotype was counted between two and nine times. The chain combines TRBV6-5 with TRBJ2-1; possibly TRBD2 for D (5 bases). Trimming left V 0 bases short and J 9 bases short, with 18 bases between. CDR3 size: 16 residues. Germline lookup yields CDR1 MNHEY and CDR2 SVGAGI. Here the CDR3 reads CASSYSTPELGGEQFF. DNA of the CDR3: TGTGCCAGCAGTTACTCGACACCGGAACTAGGAGGTGAGCAGTTCTTC.

This clonotype has just a few counts. V and J are TRBV27 and TRBJ1-4; D is possibly TRBD1 (6 bases). Germline V gene data show CDR1 as MNHEY and CDR2 as SMNVEV (reference sequence). This CDR3 is 15 amino acids long. Between the trimmed V and J ends, which lost 4 bases and 6 bases, there was a span of 15 bases. DNA of the CDR3: TGTGCCAGCAGTTCGCCCGGAAGGGGGGATGAAAAACTGTTTTTT. Translating it yields CASSSPGRGDEKLFF.

This clonotype was recorded many times. This sequence joins TRBV12-5 and TRBJ1-1; D unclear. The CDR3 is 12 residues long. The germline gives CDR1 LGHNT, CDR2 FRNRAP. Trimming took off 3 bases at V and 1 base at J, with 3 bases between the two ends. CDR3 DNA sequence: TGTGCTAGTGGTTTAGGGAACACTGAAGCTTTCTTT. The encoded protein is CASGLGNTEAFF. The whole variable domain, filled in from reference TRBV12-5 and TRBJ1-1, reads DARVTQTPRHKVTEMGQEVTMRCQPILGHNTVFWYRQTMMQGLELLAYFRNRAPLDDSGMPKDRFSAEMPDATLATLKIQPSEPRDSAVYFCASGLGNTEAFFGQGTRLTVV.

The chain joins TRBV7-9 to TRBJ2-5; D is perhaps TRBD2 (6 bases). The V end lost 6 bases, the J end lost 4 bases, and 24 bases lay between the germline ends. CDR3 length: 17 residues. The germline CDR1 and CDR2 sequences are SEHNR and FQNEAQ (reference sequence). The CDR3 reads CASRNNRRGLAGETQYF. CDR3 coding DNA: TGTGCCAGCAGGAACAACCGACGGGGGTTGGCTGGAGAGACCCAGTACTTC.

The chain employs TRBV7-3 and TRBJ2-2; weak D call: TRBD2 (6 bases). The CDR3 runs 13 residues. V was cut by 6 bases and J by 6 bases, with 11 bases left in between. Germline loops: CDR1 SGHTA, CDR2 FQGTGA. The chain's CDR3 is CASSNGGSGELFF. CDR3 nucleotide sequence: TGTGCCAGCAGTAACGGAGGGTCCGGGGAGCTGTTTTTT.

This clonotype was observed at least ten times. The chain links TRBV7-6 to TRBJ2-3; D is perhaps TRBD1 or TRBD2 (5 bases each). Trimming removed 4 bases at V and 0 bases at J, with 23 bases between. The V gene's germline CDR1 is SGHVS and CDR2 FNYEAQ. This CDR3 spans 19 amino acids. For the CDR3, the DNA is TGTGCCAGCAGCTCGAGGGTGGGGACCGACTCCTCTAGCACAGATACGCAGTATTTT. It specifies CASSSRVGTDSSSTDTQYF. Full variable domain (rest looked up from reference TRBV7-6 and TRBJ2-3): GAGVSQSPRYKVTKRGQDVALRCDPISGHVSLYWYRQALGQGPEFLTYFNYEAQQDKSGLPNDRFSAERPEGSISTLTIQRTEQRDSAMYRCASSSRVGTDSSSTDTQYFGPGTRLTVL.

In its sample, this clonotype was seen a few times. This chain joins TRBV10-3 and TRBJ2-6; D remains unclear. The germline V and J ends were trimmed by 1 base and 2 bases, with 9 bases remaining between them. The CDR3 loop spans 16 amino acids. Germline CDR1 and CDR2: ENHRY and SYGVKD. The CDR3 reads CAISEYGEAGANVLTF. In nucleotides, the CDR3 is TGTGCCATCAGTGAGTACGGTGAGGCTGGGGCCAACGTCCTGACTTTC.

This clonotype has a handful of counts. The chain combines TRBV20-1 with TRBJ1-2, with 8 positions matching TRBD1. This CDR3 is built from 13 residues. Trimming took 6 bases from V and 3 from J; bases not matched to a gene: 6. The V gene's germline CDR1 is DFQATT and CDR2 SNEGSKA (reference sequence). Written as DNA, the CDR3 is TGCAGTGCAACCGGGACAGGCCACTATGGCTACACCTTC. It codes for CSATGTGHYGYTF.

This clonotype is a singleton in its sample. This may be a read error, as it is one base from a much larger clone. The chain joins TRBV7-6 to TRBJ2-7; 10 bases line up with TRBD1. There are 14 residues in the CDR3. Germline V CDR1 and CDR2: SGHVS, FNYEAQ. The CDR3 spells CASSLSDRGHERYV. CDR3 DNA sequence: TGTGCCAGCAGCTTATCTGACAGGGGGCACGAGCGGTACGTC.

The chain recombines TRBV4-3 with TRBJ1-1; TRBD1 is a possible D gene (5 bases). Germline V CDR1 and CDR2: LGHNA, YSLEER. V lost 1 base, J lost 0 bases, and 12 bases lay in between. This CDR3 is built from 16 residues. This chain's CDR3 is CASSQGPGHLNTEAFF. The CDR3 DNA follows: TGCGCCAGCAGCCAAGGCCCAGGACACCTGAACACTGAAGCTTTCTTT.

The gene calls are TRBV28 and TRBJ1-6; D unresolved. The germline CDR1 and CDR2 sequences are MDHEN and SYDVKM. Between the trimmed V and J ends, which lost 3 bases and 10 bases, there was a span of 13 bases. The CDR3 is made up of 14 amino acids. CDR3 nucleotides: TGTGCCAGCAGTTTTCTCCTGTTGGGCTCACCCCTCCACTTT. This codes for CASSFLLLGSPLHF.

This clonotype was seen only a few times. The chain is built from TRBV20-1 and TRBJ1-1; tentative D call: TRBD1 (5 bases). V dropped 0 bases and J dropped 1 base, with 9 bases sitting between them. The CDR3 length is 14 residues. Germline loops: CDR1 DFQATT, CDR2 SNEGSKA (reference sequence). The DNA for the CDR3 is TGCAGTGCTAGAGATGAGGGGTGGAACACTGAAGCTTTCTTT. Protein: CSARDEGWNTEAFF.

This clonotype was seen more than once but under ten times. The chain couples TRBV6-4 to TRBJ1-1; tentative D call: TRBD1 (5 bases). Germline CDR1 reads MRHNA; CDR2 reads SNTAGT. V was clipped by 8 bases and J by 1 base, with 11 bases between them. This CDR3 comprises 13 residues. In DNA, the CDR3 is TGTGCCAGCCGAGAGACAGAGAACACTGAAGCTTTCTTT. This codes for CASRETENTEAFF.

The chain has TRBV4-1 and TRBJ2-7; 7 bases are shared with TRBD2. V was clipped by 3 bases and J by 3 bases; unmatched bases: 2. The CDR3 sequence is 13 residues long. Germline CDR1 and CDR2: MGHRA and YSYEKL. CDR3 loop: CASSHREGYEQYV. The CDR3 DNA is TGCGCCAGCAGCCATAGGGAGGGCTACGAGCAGTACGTC.

Only a few counts were recorded for this clonotype. The gene calls are TRBV6-2 or TRBV6-3 and TRBJ1-6, with D unclear. Germline V gene lookup returns CDR1 MNHEY and CDR2 SVGEGT. The CDR3 spans 17 residues. V was pared by 4 bases and J by 0 bases, with 13 bases between. The CDR3 nucleotides read TGTGCCAGCAGTTCCCGGTGGGTCACCTCCTATAATTCACCCCTCCACTTT. Translation: CASSSRWVTSYNSPLHF.

The chain joins TRBV27 to TRBJ2-4; D unclear. V was clipped by 3 bases and J by 3 bases, with 9 bases between them. This CDR3 is 14 amino acids long. Germline CDR1 MNHEY, CDR2 SMNVEV (reference sequence). In DNA, the CDR3 is TGTGCCAGCAGTTTTAGTAGAGGCAAAAACATTCAGTACTTC. This translates into CASSFSRGKNIQYF.

This clonotype showed up just a few times. V usage is TRBV11-2 and J usage is TRBJ2-1, with D perhaps TRBD2 (7 bases). CDR1 SGHAT and CDR2 FQNNGV come from the germline V gene. CDR3 size: 16 residues. V gave up 1 base and J gave up 4 bases, with 14 bases separating them. The CDR3: CASSLVRGAPYNEQFF. For the CDR3, the DNA is TGTGCCAGCAGCTTAGTTCGGGGGGCCCCGTACAATGAGCAGTTCTTC.

The CDR3 is CASSEVGLFPEQYF. The CDR3 DNA reads TGTGCCAGCAGTGAAGTCGGGCTGTTCCCCGAGCAGTACTTC. The V gene is TRBV6-1, the J gene TRBJ2-7, with unresolved D. V was pared by 1 base and J by 6 bases, with 13 bases between. The CDR3 spans 14 residues. Looked up from germline, CDR1 is MNHNS and CDR2 is SASEGT.